Described below is a single T cell receptor (beta chain) sequence and its context. Antigen: not known. This sample is part of a study of stem cell transplantation in POMP-related autoinflammatory disease. Looking at the study overall: Defective thymoproteasomes were hypothesized to impair CD8+ T-cell positive selection. Before transplant, CD4+ T cells skewed naive and CD8+ proportions were low. Regarding the study as a whole: A trend toward lower repertoire diversity and greater clonality appeared in every analyzed T-cell subset of PRAID patients.

Measured with immunoSEQ multiplex PCR; TCRdb has only the in-frame clones, and not every one. Counted here are roughly 9,700 clones, roughly three quarters occurring once; the ten biggest clones make up about 4.6%. This CDR3 region has 15 residues. The V and J ends lost 2 bases and 6 bases respectively, with 17 bases between them. In germline, CDR1 is ENHRY, CDR2 SYGVKD. PRAID featured prominent immunodeficiency. The clonotype comes from a human patient with POMP-related autoinflammation and immune dysregulation (PRAID). Some T cells may possibly be graft donor cells. The chain has TRBV10-3 and TRBJ2-7, with TRBD1 as a possible D gene (5 bases). The source material was CD4+ T cells from PBMCs, sampled after stem cell transplantation. CDR3 amino acids: CAISELGAVGAEQYF. The CDR3 coding sequence is TGTGCCATCAGTGAGCTAGGGGCGGTTGGGGCCGAGCAGTACTTC.